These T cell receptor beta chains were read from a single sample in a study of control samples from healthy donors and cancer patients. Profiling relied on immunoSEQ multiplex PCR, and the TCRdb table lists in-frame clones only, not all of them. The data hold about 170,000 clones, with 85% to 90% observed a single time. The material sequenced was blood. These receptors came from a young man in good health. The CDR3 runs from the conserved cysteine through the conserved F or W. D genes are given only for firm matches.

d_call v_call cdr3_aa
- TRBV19 CASSIVGGPTEAFF
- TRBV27 CASSLNRVTNEQFF
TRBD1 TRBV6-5 CASIPGTATWKTQYF
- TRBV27 CASSPGSQGGYTF
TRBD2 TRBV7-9 CASSKLAGGAEQYF
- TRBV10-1 CASSESTLGSEAFF
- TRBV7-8 CASSFLGETQYF
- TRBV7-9 CASSSTPNEQFF
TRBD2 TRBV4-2 CASSQSSGRVSGELFF
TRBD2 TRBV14 CASCGGRRGETQYF
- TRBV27 CASSFQTNTEAFF
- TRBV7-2 CASSLGGSKNIQYF
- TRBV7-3 CASSLKVGQPQHF
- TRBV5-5 CASSQMSGPEQYF
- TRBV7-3 CASSSDPGPGQNEQFF